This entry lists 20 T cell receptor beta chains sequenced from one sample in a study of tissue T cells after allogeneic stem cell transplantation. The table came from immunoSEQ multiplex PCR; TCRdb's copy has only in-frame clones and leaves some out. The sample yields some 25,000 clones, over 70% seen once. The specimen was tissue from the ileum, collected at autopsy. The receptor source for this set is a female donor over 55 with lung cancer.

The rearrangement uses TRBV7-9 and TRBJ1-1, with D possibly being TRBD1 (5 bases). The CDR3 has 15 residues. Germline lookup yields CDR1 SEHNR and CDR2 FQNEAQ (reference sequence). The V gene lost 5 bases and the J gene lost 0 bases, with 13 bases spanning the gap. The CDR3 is CASSQPWGLNTEAFF. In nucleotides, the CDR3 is TGTGCCAGCAGCCAGCCGTGGGGCTTGAACACTGAAGCTTTCTTT.

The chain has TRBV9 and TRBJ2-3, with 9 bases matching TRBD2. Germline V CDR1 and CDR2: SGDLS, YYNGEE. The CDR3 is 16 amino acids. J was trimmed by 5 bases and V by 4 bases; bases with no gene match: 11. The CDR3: CASSIQAGGGRDTQYF. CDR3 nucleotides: TGTGCCAGCAGCATACAAGCGGGGGGCGGTAGAGATACGCAGTATTTT.

CDR3 protein: CASSLDGSRATEAFF. The CDR3 region has the DNA TGTGCCAGCAGCTTAGACGGCAGCCGAGCCACTGAAGCTTTCTTT. The chain has TRBV7-2 and TRBJ1-1; D is uncertain. V dropped 1 base and J dropped 4 bases, with 13 bases sitting between them. CDR1 is SGHTA, CDR2 FQGNSA, per germline. The CDR3 consists of 15 residues. The full variable domain, its missing parts supplied by reference TRBV7-2 and TRBJ1-1, is GAGVSQSPSNKVTEKGKDVELRCDPISGHTALYWYRQSLGQGLEFLIYFQGNSAPDKSGLPSDRFSAERTGGSVSTLTIQRTQQEDSAVYLCASSLDGSRATEAFFGQGTRLTVV.

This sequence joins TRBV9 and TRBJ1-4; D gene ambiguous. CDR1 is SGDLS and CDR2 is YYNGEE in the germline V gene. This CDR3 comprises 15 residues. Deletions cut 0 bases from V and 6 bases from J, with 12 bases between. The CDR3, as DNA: TGTGCCAGCAGCGTAGAAGGGATGCCAGATGAAAAACTGTTTTTT. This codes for CASSVEGMPDEKLFF.

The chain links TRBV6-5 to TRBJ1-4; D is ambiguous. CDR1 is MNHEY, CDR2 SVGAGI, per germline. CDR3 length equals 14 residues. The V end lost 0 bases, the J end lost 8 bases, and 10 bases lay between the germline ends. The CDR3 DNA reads TGTGCCAGCAGTTACTCCGGGTTCCGGGAAAAACTGTTTTTT. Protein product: CASSYSGFREKLFF.

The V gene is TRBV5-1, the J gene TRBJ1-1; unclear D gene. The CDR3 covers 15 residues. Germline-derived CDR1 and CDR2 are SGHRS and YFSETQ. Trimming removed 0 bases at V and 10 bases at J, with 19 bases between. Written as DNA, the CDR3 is TGCGCCAGCAGCTTGGGATCCCAACTCGGGTTCGGAGCTTTCTTT. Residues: CASSLGSQLGFGAFF.

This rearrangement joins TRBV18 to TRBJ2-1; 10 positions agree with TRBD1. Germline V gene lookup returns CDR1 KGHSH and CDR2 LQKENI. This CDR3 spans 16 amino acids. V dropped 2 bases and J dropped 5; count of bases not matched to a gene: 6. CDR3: CASSPDRGRMDNEQFF. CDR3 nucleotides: TGTGCCAGCTCACCAGACAGGGGGCGCATGGACAATGAGCAGTTCTTC.

The CDR3, as DNA: TGTGCCAGTAGTGGTCGGGGGTATGCTTCTGGGGCCAACGTCCTGACTTTC. Its translation is CASSGRGYASGANVLTF. The chain couples TRBV19 to TRBJ2-6; D possibly corresponds to TRBD2 (6 bases). Trimming took 5 bases from V and 1 from J, leaving 15 bases between them. CDR3 length equals 17 residues. Germline CDR1 LNHDA, CDR2 SQIVND (reference sequence).

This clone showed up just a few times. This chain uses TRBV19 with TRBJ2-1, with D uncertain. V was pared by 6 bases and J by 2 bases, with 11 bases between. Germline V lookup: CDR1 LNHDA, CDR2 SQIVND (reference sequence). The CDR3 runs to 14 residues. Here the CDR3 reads CASSSYSTYNEQFF. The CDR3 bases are TGTGCCAGTAGCTCTTACTCCACCTACAATGAGCAGTTCTTC.

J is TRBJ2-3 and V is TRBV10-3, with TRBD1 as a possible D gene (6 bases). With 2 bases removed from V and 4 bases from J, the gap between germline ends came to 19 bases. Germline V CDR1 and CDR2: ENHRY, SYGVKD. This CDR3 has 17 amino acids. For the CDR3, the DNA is TGTGCCATCAGTGAGCCCGCCTTACAGGGAAACTCAGATACGCAGTATTTT. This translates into CAISEPALQGNSDTQYF.

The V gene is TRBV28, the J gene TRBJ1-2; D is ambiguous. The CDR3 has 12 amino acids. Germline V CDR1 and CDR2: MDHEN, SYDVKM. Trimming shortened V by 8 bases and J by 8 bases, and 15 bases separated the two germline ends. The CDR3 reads CASSRRFVGYTF. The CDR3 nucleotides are TGTGCCAGCTCCCGGAGGTTTGTCGGCTACACCTTC.

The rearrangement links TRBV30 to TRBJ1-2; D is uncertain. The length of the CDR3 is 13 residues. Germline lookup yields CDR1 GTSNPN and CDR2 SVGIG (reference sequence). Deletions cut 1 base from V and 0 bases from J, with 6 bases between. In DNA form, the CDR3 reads TGTGCCTGGAGTGCGACACCTAACTATGGCTACACCTTC. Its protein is CAWSATPNYGYTF.

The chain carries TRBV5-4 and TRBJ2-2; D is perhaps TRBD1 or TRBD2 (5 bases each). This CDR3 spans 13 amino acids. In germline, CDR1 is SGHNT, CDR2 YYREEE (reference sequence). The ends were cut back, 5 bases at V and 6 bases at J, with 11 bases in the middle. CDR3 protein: CASRGTRSGELFF. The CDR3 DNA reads TGTGCCAGCAGGGGGACCCGATCCGGGGAGCTGTTTTTT. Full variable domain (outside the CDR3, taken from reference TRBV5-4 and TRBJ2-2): ETGVTQSPTHLIKTRGQQVTLRCSSQSGHNTVSWYQQALGQGPQFIFQYYREEENGRGNFPPRFSGLQFPNYSSELNVNALELDDSALYLCASRGTRSGELFFGEGSRLTVL.

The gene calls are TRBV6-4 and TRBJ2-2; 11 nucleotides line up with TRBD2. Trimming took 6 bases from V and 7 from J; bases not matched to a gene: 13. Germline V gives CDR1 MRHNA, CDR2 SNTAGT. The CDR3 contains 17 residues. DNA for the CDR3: TGTGCCAGCAGCAAGGAACCCGGGACTAGCGGACTCGGGGAGCTGTTTTTT. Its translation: CASSKEPGTSGLGELFF.

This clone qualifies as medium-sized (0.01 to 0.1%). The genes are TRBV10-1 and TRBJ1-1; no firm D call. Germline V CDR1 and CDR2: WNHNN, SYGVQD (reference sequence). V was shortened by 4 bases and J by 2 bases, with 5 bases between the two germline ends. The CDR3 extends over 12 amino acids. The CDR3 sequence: CASSGANTEAFF. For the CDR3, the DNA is TGCGCCAGCAGTGGGGCCAACACTGAAGCTTTCTTT.

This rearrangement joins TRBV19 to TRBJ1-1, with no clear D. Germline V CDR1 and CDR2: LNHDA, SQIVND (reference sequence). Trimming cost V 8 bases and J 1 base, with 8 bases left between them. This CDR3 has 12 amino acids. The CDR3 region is CASGYSNTEAFF. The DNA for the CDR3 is TGTGCCAGTGGATATTCGAACACTGAAGCTTTCTTT. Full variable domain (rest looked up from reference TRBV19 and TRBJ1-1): DGGITQSPKYLFRKEGQNVTLSCEQNLNHDAMYWYRQDPGQGLRLIYYSQIVNDFQKGDIAEGYSVSREKKESFPLTVTSAQKNPTAFYLCASGYSNTEAFFGQGTRLTVV.

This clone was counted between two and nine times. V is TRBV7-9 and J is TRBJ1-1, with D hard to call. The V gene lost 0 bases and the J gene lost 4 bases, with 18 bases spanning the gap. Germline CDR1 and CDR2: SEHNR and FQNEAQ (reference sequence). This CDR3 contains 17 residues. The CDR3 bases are TGTGCCAGCAGCTTAGCCGCCTCTCGATTAAAGAGCACTGAAGCTTTCTTT. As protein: CASSLAASRLKSTEAFF. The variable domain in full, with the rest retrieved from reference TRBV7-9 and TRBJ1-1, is DTGVSQNPRHKITKRGQNVTFRCDPISEHNRLYWYRQTLGQGPEFLTYFQNEAQLEKSRLLSDRFSAERPKGSFSTLEIQRTEQGDSAMYLCASSLAASRLKSTEAFFGQGTRLTVV.

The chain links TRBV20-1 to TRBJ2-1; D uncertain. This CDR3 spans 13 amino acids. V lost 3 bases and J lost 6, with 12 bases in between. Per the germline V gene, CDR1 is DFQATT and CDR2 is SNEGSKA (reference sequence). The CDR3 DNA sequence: TGCAGTGCTAGTGGACGCATCTCCAATGAGCAGTTCTTC. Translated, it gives CSASGRISNEQFF.

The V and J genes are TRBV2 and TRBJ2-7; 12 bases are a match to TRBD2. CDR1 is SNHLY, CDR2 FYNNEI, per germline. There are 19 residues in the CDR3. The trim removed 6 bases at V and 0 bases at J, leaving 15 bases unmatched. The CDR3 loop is CASRGPGLAGLRSSYEQYF. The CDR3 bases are TGTGCCAGCAGGGGGCCGGGACTAGCGGGTTTAAGAAGCTCCTACGAGCAGTACTTC.

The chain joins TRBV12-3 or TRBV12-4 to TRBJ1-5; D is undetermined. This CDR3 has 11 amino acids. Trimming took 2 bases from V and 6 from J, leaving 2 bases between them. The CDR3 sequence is CASSLSQPQHF. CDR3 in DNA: TGTGCCAGCAGTTTATCTCAGCCCCAGCATTTT.